This T cell receptor beta chain was sequenced for a study of pediatric ulcerative colitis. Samples were sequenced at Survey level, maximum 500,000 reads. Clones were read by immunoSEQ multiplex PCR, and TCRdb kept only the in-frame ones, dropping some. The data show roughly 70,000 clones, 85% to 90% seen once. V lost 0 bases to trimming and J lost 3 bases, with 3 bases between them. This CDR3 region has 13 residues. Germline CDR1 is MNHEY and CDR2 is SMNVEV (reference sequence). As concerns this clone: Its target is unknown.

Study conclusions and caveats: Compared with controls, ulcerative colitis showed greater blood-rectum clone sharing.

The sequenced sample consisted of blood. The rearrangement links TRBV27 to TRBJ2-4; no firm D call. The receptor's source is a boy aged 10-17 years with severe ulcerative colitis. Here the CDR3 DNA reads TGTGCCAGCAGTTTATCGCTCAAAAACATTCAGTACTTC. Translating it yields CASSLSLKNIQYF.